The clone carrying this TCR beta chain has only a few counts. Preparation of the TCRbeta library used unique molecular identifiers. One entry per CDR3 protein, called by TCRdb with MiXCR from the PCR reads. The data contain about 580,000 distinct CDR3 sequences, roughly 30% of them singletons. This entry belongs to a study of T-cell reconstitution after alpha-beta-depleted transplantation in children. The CDR3 runs 11 residues. Per germline, CDR1 SGHVS and CDR2 FNYEAQ. V was cut by 8 bases and J by 4 bases, with 6 bases left in between. The J gene is TRBJ2-1, the V gene TRBV7-6; D not certain. The material was PBMCs, obtained before TCRalphabeta/CD19-depleted stem cell transplant. This receptor was identified in a boy younger than two with Wiskott-Aldrich syndrome, due to receive a stem cell transplant. CDR3 coding DNA: TGTGCCAGCGCCCTTTACAATGAGCAGTTCTTC. Translated, it gives CASALYNEQFF. Full variable domain (rest looked up from reference TRBV7-6 and TRBJ2-1): GAGVSQSPRYKVTKRGQDVALRCDPISGHVSLYWYRQALGQGPEFLTYFNYEAQQDKSGLPNDRFSAERPEGSISTLTIQRTEQRDSAMYRCASALYNEQFFGPGTRLTVL.